This is a list of T cell receptor beta chains from one sample in a study of T cell repertoires in cytomegalovirus infection. No antigen is known for these receptors. Via MiXCR, TCRdb re-called the reads, giving one row per CDR3 protein. The sample lists hundreds of thousands of distinct CDR3 sequences; roughly 42% were seen once. The starting material was cultured PBMCs, obtained from culture after CMV antigen stimulation. The receptors were sampled from a human donor in good health (CMV status not recorded). Some clones in this sample may be carry-over from other donors' samples. Both conserved end residues are part of each CDR3. The order of the fields is CDR3 DNA, CDR3 protein, D gene, clone size, J gene, V gene. D genes are given only for firm matches. Clone size is not always given. Where it is, it says once, few, many or a class for expanded clones.

DNA: TGCAGTGCTAGTAGCAGGGGGCAATGGCCCCAGCATTTT; CDR3: CSASSRGQWPQHF; D: TRBD1; size: NA; J: TRBJ1-5; V: TRBV20-1
DNA: TGCAGTGCTAGAGGATGGGATCAGCCCCAGCATTTT; CDR3: CSARGWDQPQHF; D: NA; size: once; J: TRBJ1-5; V: TRBV20-1
DNA: TGTGCCAGCAGCTACAACAGGGACTATGGCTACACCTTC; CDR3: CASSYNRDYGYTF; D: NA; size: NA; J: TRBJ1-2; V: TRBV7-6
DNA: TGTGCCAGCAGTTCCCTATCTTTAGCTGGAAACACCATATATTTT; CDR3: CASSSLSLAGNTIYF; D: NA; size: NA; J: TRBJ1-3; V: TRBV6-5
DNA: TGTGCCAGCAGCTTACTGGCCGGGACCGGACAAGAGCAGTTCTTC; CDR3: CASSLLAGTGQEQFF; D: NA; size: NA; J: TRBJ2-1; V: TRBV7-9
DNA: TGTGCCAGCAGCCAACCGGGACAGGGCTACGAGCAGTACTTC; CDR3: CASSQPGQGYEQYF; D: TRBD1; size: few; J: TRBJ2-7; V: TRBV27
DNA: TGTGCCAGCAGCTTCTTCGGGATCGACACAGATACGCAGTATTTT; CDR3: CASSFFGIDTDTQYF; D: NA; size: NA; J: TRBJ2-3; V: TRBV7-9
DNA: TGTGCCAGCGGGAACAGGGGCCTGAACACTGAAGCTTTCTTT; CDR3: CASGNRGLNTEAFF; D: TRBD1; size: few; J: TRBJ1-1; V: TRBV7-2
DNA: TGTGCCAGTAGTATAGATTTGCAGAACAATCAGCCCCAGCATTTT; CDR3: CASSIDLQNNQPQHF; D: NA; size: few; J: TRBJ1-5; V: TRBV19
DNA: TGCAGTGCTATCGACAGGGCTGGTTTCTTT; CDR3: CSAIDRAGFF; D: TRBD1; size: NA; J: TRBJ1-1; V: TRBV20-1
DNA: TGTGCCAGCAGTTACGGGACTAGCGGGGGGGCTGGAGATACGCAGTATTTT; CDR3: CASSYGTSGGAGDTQYF; D: TRBD2; size: NA; J: TRBJ2-3; V: TRBV6-6
DNA: TGTGCCTGGAGTGTTCAGGGATCCTGGACTAGCGGTAGCACAGATACGCAGTATTTT; CDR3: CAWSVQGSWTSGSTDTQYF; D: TRBD2; size: NA; J: TRBJ2-3; V: TRBV30
DNA: TGTGCCAGCAGTTTGCGGACAGTTCTTAATGAAAAACTGTTTTTT; CDR3: CASSLRTVLNEKLFF; D: NA; size: NA; J: TRBJ1-4; V: TRBV28
DNA: TGTGCCAGTAGAGGTGTGTGGACGTCAACCCACCTCTCTGGGGCCAACGTCCTGACTTTC; CDR3: CASRGVWTSTHLSGANVLTF; D: NA; size: NA; J: TRBJ2-6; V: TRBV19
DNA: TGTGCCAGCAGCTCGGGACAGCTAGCGAATGAGCAGTTCTTC; CDR3: CASSSGQLANEQFF; D: NA; size: NA; J: TRBJ2-1; V: TRBV7-2
DNA: TGTGCCTCTCAGCCTACCATTACAGGCAATGAGCAGTTCTTC; CDR3: CASQPTITGNEQFF; D: NA; size: NA; J: TRBJ2-1; V: TRBV25-1
DNA: TGCGCCAGCAGCCCCAGAGCCGGACACCCGAACACTGAAGCTTTCTTT; CDR3: CASSPRAGHPNTEAFF; D: NA; size: NA; J: TRBJ1-1; V: TRBV4-1
DNA: TGTGCCAGCAGCCTGGGTCGGGCGAACGAGCAGTACTTC; CDR3: CASSLGRANEQYF; D: NA; size: NA; J: TRBJ2-7; V: TRBV7-2
DNA: TGTGCCAGCAGTACCCGGGGACAGGGGATTTATTCACCCCTCCACTTT; CDR3: CASSTRGQGIYSPLHF; D: TRBD1; size: NA; J: TRBJ1-6; V: TRBV6-2/TRBV6-3
DNA: TGTGCCAGCAGCCCAAGGACAGGGGGAGGCTACACCTTC; CDR3: CASSPRTGGGYTF; D: TRBD1; size: NA; J: TRBJ1-2; V: TRBV6-8
DNA: TGTGCCAGCAGTTTGGCAAGGGAATACAATGAGCAGTTCTTC; CDR3: CASSLAREYNEQFF; D: NA; size: NA; J: TRBJ2-1; V: TRBV12-3/TRBV12-4
DNA: TGCAGTGCTAGTACCGTGGCCGAACCGACAGATACGCAGTATTTT; CDR3: CSASTVAEPTDTQYF; D: NA; size: NA; J: TRBJ2-3; V: TRBV20-1
DNA: TGTGCCAGCAGCCAAGGAAGACTAGCGGAGCAGTTCTTC; CDR3: CASSQGRLAEQFF; D: TRBD2; size: NA; J: TRBJ2-1; V: TRBV14
DNA: TGCGCCAGCACTGGTGCTACGAACACCGGGGAGCTGTTTTTT; CDR3: CASTGATNTGELFF; D: NA; size: NA; J: TRBJ2-2; V: TRBV5-1
DNA: TGTGCCAGCAGTTACTCTGGGAGGAGGTCCTACAATGAGCAGTTCTTC; CDR3: CASSYSGRRSYNEQFF; D: NA; size: NA; J: TRBJ2-1; V: TRBV6-5
DNA: TGTGCCAGCAGCTTTTATAGCGGGAGTGGGGATACGCAGTATTTT; CDR3: CASSFYSGSGDTQYF; D: TRBD2; size: NA; J: TRBJ2-3; V: TRBV7-2
DNA: TGCAGTGCTAGGCAGGGGTATAATTCACCCCTCCACTTT; CDR3: CSARQGYNSPLHF; D: NA; size: once; J: TRBJ1-6; V: TRBV20-1
DNA: TGTGCCAGCACCAAGGAGACAGGGCTTTACGAGCAGTACTTC; CDR3: CASTKETGLYEQYF; D: TRBD1; size: few; J: TRBJ2-7; V: TRBV6-1
DNA: TGTGCCACCAGCATAGGACAGGGGGGGTACGAGCAGTACTTC; CDR3: CATSIGQGGYEQYF; D: TRBD1; size: NA; J: TRBJ2-7; V: TRBV15
DNA: TGTGCCAGCTCACCGCAGGGGACTGTCAACACTGAAGCTTTCTTT; CDR3: CASSPQGTVNTEAFF; D: NA; size: NA; J: TRBJ1-1; V: TRBV18
DNA: TGTGCCAGCAGTTTGGGACAGACCTATCAGCCCCAGCATTTT; CDR3: CASSLGQTYQPQHF; D: TRBD1; size: few; J: TRBJ1-5; V: TRBV28
DNA: TGTGCCAGCAGCTTAGTAGGGGGAGCGAACACCGGGGAGCTGTTTTTT; CDR3: CASSLVGGANTGELFF; D: NA; size: NA; J: TRBJ2-2; V: TRBV7-2
DNA: TGTGCCAGCAGTGAAGAGGCTAACTATGGCTACACCTTC; CDR3: CASSEEANYGYTF; D: NA; size: NA; J: TRBJ1-2; V: TRBV2
DNA: TGTGCCAGCAGTTTATCGACAGGGGACTACAATGAGCAGTTCTTC; CDR3: CASSLSTGDYNEQFF; D: TRBD1; size: NA; J: TRBJ2-1; V: TRBV27
DNA: TGTGCCAGCAGCGGGACAGGGGGCCGATACACTGAAGCTTTCTTT; CDR3: CASSGTGGRYTEAFF; D: TRBD1; size: NA; J: TRBJ1-1; V: TRBV6-1
DNA: TGTGCCAGCAGAGAGTCAGATACGCAGTATTTT; CDR3: CASRESDTQYF; D: NA; size: few; J: TRBJ2-3; V: TRBV5-5
DNA: TGTGCCAGCAGTCTGGCTAGCGGGGGGGCCGACTACGAGCAGTACTTC; CDR3: CASSLASGGADYEQYF; D: TRBD2; size: NA; J: TRBJ2-7; V: TRBV6-1
DNA: TGTGCCAGCAGTGAACGGGGGCTGGGTAATCAGCCCCAGCATTTT; CDR3: CASSERGLGNQPQHF; D: NA; size: NA; J: TRBJ1-5; V: TRBV6-1
DNA: TGTGCCAGCAGTACTAGCGTGGAGCTGTTTTTT; CDR3: CASSTSVELFF; D: TRBD2; size: few; J: TRBJ2-2; V: TRBV7-9
DNA: TGTGCCAGCAGCTTAGCGACTGTTAACTATGGCTACACCTTC; CDR3: CASSLATVNYGYTF; D: NA; size: NA; J: TRBJ1-2; V: TRBV7-2
DNA: TGTGCCAGCAGTACCCCGGGACTAGCGGGAATTACCGACACAGATACGCAGTATTTT; CDR3: CASSTPGLAGITDTDTQYF; D: TRBD2; size: NA; J: TRBJ2-3; V: TRBV6-8
DNA: TGTGCCAGCAGTTGGACTCGTCTAGGGCACAATGAGCAGTTCTTC; CDR3: CASSWTRLGHNEQFF; D: NA; size: once; J: TRBJ2-1; V: TRBV6-2/TRBV6-3
DNA: TGTGCCAGCAGCGTTAGCGGGAGCAACACAGATACGCAGTATTTT; CDR3: CASSVSGSNTDTQYF; D: TRBD2; size: few; J: TRBJ2-3; V: TRBV7-8
DNA: TGCGCCAGCAGCCAATGGACAGGGAGGGATCAGCCCCAGCATTTT; CDR3: CASSQWTGRDQPQHF; D: TRBD1; size: NA; J: TRBJ1-5; V: TRBV4-1
DNA: TGTGCCAGCAGCCGCTACGGAGATACGCAGTATTTT; CDR3: CASSRYGDTQYF; D: NA; size: many; J: TRBJ2-3; V: TRBV7-2
DNA: TGTGCCAGCAGCGAAGAAGCGGGAGGGCCTGTGGATGAGCAGTTCTTC; CDR3: CASSEEAGGPVDEQFF; D: TRBD2; size: NA; J: TRBJ2-1; V: TRBV7-3
DNA: TGTGCCAGCAGCGGGACAGGAAATCAGCCCCAGCATTTT; CDR3: CASSGTGNQPQHF; D: TRBD1; size: many; J: TRBJ1-5; V: TRBV12-3/TRBV12-4
DNA: TGTGCCAGCAGTTTAGAAGCTAGGGGGACATCGGAGCAGTACTTC; CDR3: CASSLEARGTSEQYF; D: NA; size: NA; J: TRBJ2-7; V: TRBV28
DNA: TGTGCCATATGGGGGAACACTGAAGCTTTCTTT; CDR3: CAIWGNTEAFF; D: NA; size: once; J: TRBJ1-1; V: TRBV28
DNA: TGTGCCATCAGTGCTCGGCGTAAGACTAGCGGAACCAGCACAGATACGCAGTATTTT; CDR3: CAISARRKTSGTSTDTQYF; D: TRBD2; size: NA; J: TRBJ2-3; V: TRBV10-3
DNA: TGCGCCAGCAGCCAAGCCACGACAGGGATTGGGCCGGGCTACGAGCAGTACTTC; CDR3: CASSQATTGIGPGYEQYF; D: TRBD1; size: NA; J: TRBJ2-7; V: TRBV4-3
DNA: TGTGCCAGCAGTGAAGAAGAACGCCTCTACAATGAGCAGTTCTTC; CDR3: CASSEEERLYNEQFF; D: NA; size: NA; J: TRBJ2-1; V: TRBV2
DNA: TGTGCCAGCAGTGAAGGGGCCAGGGGGGATGAGCAGTTCTTC; CDR3: CASSEGARGDEQFF; D: NA; size: NA; J: TRBJ2-1; V: TRBV2
DNA: TGTGCCAGCAGCTTGGACAGGATGTACTACGAGCAGTACTTC; CDR3: CASSLDRMYYEQYF; D: TRBD1; size: few; J: TRBJ2-7; V: TRBV6-5